This entry lists 24 T cell receptor beta chains sequenced from one sample in a study of vaccination effects on CD4 cells after COVID-19. Their antigens are not known. The protocol was immunoSEQ multiplex PCR, while the TCRdb copy is restricted to in-frame clones and leaves out a portion. The sample contains 40,000 to 45,000 clones, approximately 82% of which appear only once. A roughly ten-day culture period preceded the isolation of CD4+ T cells. This person caught SARS-CoV-2 sometime from March to December 2020, and PCR testing confirmed the infection. Vaccine administered to participants consisted of two doses of either BNT162b2 or mRNA-1273. This specimen consisted of CD4+ T cells from PBMCs cultured without peptide, obtained after COVID-19 vaccination. These receptors all stem from a human donor who had a prior SARS-CoV-2 infection.

This sequence joins TRBV7-9 and TRBJ1-2; D perhaps matches TRBD1 (6 bases). Germline CDR1 and CDR2: SEHNR and FQNEAQ (reference sequence). V was pared by 5 bases and J by 4 bases, with 14 bases between. CDR3 length equals 14 residues. The CDR3 sequence is CASSPSGGPYGYTF. The CDR3 DNA reads as TGTGCCAGCAGCCCTAGCGGGGGCCCCTATGGCTACACCTTC. Combining the CDR3 with reference TRBV7-9 and TRBJ1-2 gives the whole variable domain DTGVSQNPRHKITKRGQNVTFRCDPISEHNRLYWYRQTLGQGPEFLTYFQNEAQLEKSRLLSDRFSAERPKGSFSTLEIQRTEQGDSAMYLCASSPSGGPYGYTFGSGTRLTVV.

The chain employs TRBV6-1 and TRBJ2-1, with D maybe TRBD2 (7 bases). This CDR3 contains 14 residues. CDR1 and CDR2 (germline): MNHNS, SASEGT. Trimming stripped 0 bases from V and 9 bases from J, with 12 bases between. The CDR3 loop is CASSEAGRGAEQFF. Written as DNA, the CDR3 is TGTGCCAGCAGTGAAGCGGGCCGGGGGGCTGAGCAGTTCTTC.

This clone has just a few counts. The J gene is TRBJ1-1, the V gene TRBV12-5; TRBD1 matches at 9 bases. V lost 8 bases, J lost 1 base, and 8 bases stayed unmatched. The CDR3 contains 15 residues. The germline gives CDR1 LGHNT, CDR2 FRNRAP. The CDR3 DNA sequence: TGTGCTAGTAGAGGACAGGGGAACTCGAACACTGAAGCTTTCTTT. The encoded protein is CASRGQGNSNTEAFF.

The chain employs TRBV5-8 and TRBJ1-4; 7 bases are a match to TRBD1. CDR1 and CDR2 from the germline V gene are SGHTS and YDEGEE. CDR3 size: 15 residues. Trimming cost V 3 bases and J 7 bases; bases outside gene matches: 9. The CDR3: CASSSQTGLGEKLFF. Written as DNA, the CDR3 is TGTGCCAGCAGCTCACAGACAGGGTTAGGTGAAAAACTGTTTTTT.

The J gene is TRBJ2-7, the V gene TRBV4-2; D not certain. V lost 4 bases and J 0 bases, leaving 16 bases between the germline ends. Germline CDR1 LGHNA, CDR2 YNFKEQ. The CDR3 is 16 amino acids. Here the CDR3 reads CASSRLSDKNSYEQYF. DNA of the CDR3: TGTGCCAGCAGCCGATTATCCGACAAGAACTCCTACGAGCAGTACTTC.

This chain uses TRBV5-4 with TRBJ2-3; 11 positions agree with TRBD1. V shed 3 bases, J shed 5 bases, and the junction held 5 bases outside the gene matches. The length of the CDR3 is 15 residues. Germline V gene data show CDR1 as SGHNT and CDR2 as YYREEE (reference sequence). The CDR3 DNA reads TGTGCCAGCAGCTACCGGGACAGGGGGGGAGATACGCAGTATTTT. Residues: CASSYRDRGGDTQYF.

In this sample, this clone turned up once. The CDR3 reads CASSLGDRDQETQYF. The CDR3 region has the DNA TGTGCCAGCAGCTTAGGCGACAGGGACCAAGAGACCCAGTACTTC. The chain employs TRBV7-9 and TRBJ2-5, with 7 positions matching TRBD1. This CDR3 comprises 15 residues. Trimming cost V 1 base and J 0 bases; bases outside gene matches: 2. The germline gives CDR1 SEHNR, CDR2 FQNEAQ (reference sequence). The variable domain in full, with the rest retrieved from reference TRBV7-9 and TRBJ2-5, is DTGVSQNPRHKITKRGQNVTFRCDPISEHNRLYWYRQTLGQGPEFLTYFQNEAQLEKSRLLSDRFSAERPKGSFSTLEIQRTEQGDSAMYLCASSLGDRDQETQYFGPGTRLLVL.

The genes are TRBV5-1 and TRBJ2-5; D uncertain. Trimming stripped 1 base from V and 0 bases from J, with 4 bases between. Germline lookup yields CDR1 SGHRS and CDR2 YFSETQ. The CDR3 consists of 13 residues. This CDR3 reads CASSLPHQETQYF. CDR3 in DNA: TGCGCCAGCAGCTTGCCCCACCAAGAGACCCAGTACTTC.

The gene calls are TRBV5-1 and TRBJ2-6, with 8 bases identical to TRBD2. The V and J ends lost 2 bases and 0 bases, in that order; junction bases with no gene match: 4. Germline CDR1 SGHRS, CDR2 YFSETQ. This CDR3 has 17 amino acids. The CDR3, as DNA: TGCGCCAGCAGCTTTACTAGCGGAAGCTCTGGGGCCAACGTCCTGACTTTC. Encoded protein: CASSFTSGSSGANVLTF.

V usage is TRBV2 and J usage is TRBJ2-3; 9 bases line up with TRBD2. The ends lost 7 bases at V and 3 bases at J; junction bases unmatched: 2. Germline CDR1 reads SNHLY; CDR2 reads FYNNEI. The CDR3 contains 13 residues. CDR3 region: CASIAGETDTQYF. The CDR3 nucleotides read TGTGCCAGCATAGCGGGAGAGACAGATACGCAGTATTTT.

The chain is built from TRBV9 and TRBJ2-2; tentatively, D is TRBD1 or TRBD2 (5 bases each). This CDR3 is built from 16 residues. CDR1 is SGDLS, CDR2 YYNGEE, per germline. Trimming took off 2 bases at V and 6 bases at J, with 17 bases between the two ends. In DNA form, the CDR3 reads TGTGCCAGCAGCGTCCTTCCCGCCCTGGGGGCCGGGGAGCTGTTTTTT. Its protein product is CASSVLPALGAGELFF.

This chain links TRBV6-5 with TRBJ2-2, with a tentative D call TRBD2 (6 bases). CDR1 is MNHEY, CDR2 SVGAGI, per germline. The CDR3 contains 15 residues. V was pared by 6 bases and J by 3 bases, with 14 bases between. The CDR3 DNA follows: TGTGCCAGCAGCTCGGTCTCGGGGGACACCGGGGAGCTGTTTTTT. It yields the protein CASSSVSGDTGELFF.

The V call is TRBV2, the J call TRBJ2-5; D remains ambiguous. CDR3 length: 13 amino acids. V lost 2 bases to trimming and J lost 7 bases, with 11 bases between them. Per germline, CDR1 SNHLY and CDR2 FYNNEI. This CDR3 reads CASSERWIGTQYF. CDR3 coding DNA: TGTGCCAGCAGTGAAAGGTGGATAGGGACCCAGTACTTC.

This chain uses TRBV3-1 (or the pseudogene TRBV3-2) with TRBJ2-5; 9 bases match TRBD2. The CDR3 has 16 amino acids. Germline V gene lookup returns CDR1 LGHDT and CDR2 YNNKEL (reference sequence). The junction had 7 bases not matched to a gene; V was cut back by 0 bases and J by 5 bases. The DNA of the CDR3 is TGTGCCAGCAGCCAAGATCTTAGCGGGGGCTATGAGACCCAGTACTTC. This gives the protein CASSQDLSGGYETQYF.

Only a few counts were recorded for this clone. The chain links TRBV19 to TRBJ1-3, with 8 bases that match TRBD1. CDR1 is LNHDA and CDR2 is SQIVND in the germline V gene (reference sequence). The CDR3 is 17 amino acids. J was trimmed by 7 bases and V by 6 bases; bases with no gene match: 17. The chain's CDR3 is CASSLKNSGGGRNTIYF. For the CDR3, the DNA is TGTGCCAGTAGCCTTAAGAATTCAGGGGGCGGTCGGAACACCATATATTTT.

CDR3 nucleotides: TGTGCCAGCAGCGTAGGGCAGGGGAATTCACCCCTCCACTTT. Its translation: CASSVGQGNSPLHF. The V and J genes are TRBV9 and TRBJ1-6; maybe TRBD1 (6 bases). V lost 0 bases and J 7 bases, leaving 8 bases between the germline ends. In germline, CDR1 is SGDLS, CDR2 YYNGEE. The length of the CDR3 is 14 residues.

The CDR3 loop is CASIGGEGNSPLHF. The CDR3 nucleotides read TGTGCCAGCATCGGGGGGGAGGGTAATTCACCCCTCCACTTT. J is TRBJ1-6 and V is TRBV11-1, with a tentative D call TRBD1 (5 bases). Germline V gene data show CDR1 as SGHAT and CDR2 as FQDESV (reference sequence). The CDR3 covers 14 residues. V dropped 7 bases and J dropped 6 bases, with 13 bases sitting between them.

V is TRBV7-2 and J is TRBJ2-3; D call uncertain. Germline loops: CDR1 SGHTA, CDR2 FQGNSA. Deletions cut 0 bases from V and 0 bases from J, with 16 bases between. The CDR3 has 18 residues. CDR3 sequence: CASSLAPGVLPSTDTQYF. For the CDR3, the DNA is TGTGCCAGCAGCTTAGCCCCCGGAGTCCTTCCTAGCACAGATACGCAGTATTTT.

This chain uses TRBV19 with TRBJ1-2; 10 nucleotides agree with TRBD1. Germline trimming cut 6 bases from V and 2 bases from J; bases unmatched to any gene: 12. Germline V gives CDR1 LNHDA, CDR2 SQIVND (reference sequence). CDR3 length equals 17 residues. The CDR3 nucleotides read TGTGCCAGTAGCCTCCGTTCCCCGGGACAGGGGAACTATGGCTACACCTTC. The encoded protein is CASSLRSPGQGNYGYTF.

The chain recombines TRBV2 with TRBJ2-7; 7 bases are shared with TRBD1. The CDR3 is 15 amino acids. Germline V gene sequence: CDR1 SNHLY, CDR2 FYNNEI. J lost 2 bases, V lost 7 bases, and 11 bases had no gene match. CDR3: CASNRPGQLTYEQYF. The CDR3 DNA is TGTGCCAGCAACCGCCCGGGACAGCTTACCTACGAGCAGTACTTC.

This chain uses TRBV7-2 with TRBJ2-3, with 9 bases fitting TRBD2. The CDR3 is made up of 17 amino acids. CDR1 and CDR2 (germline): SGHTA, FQGNSA. V shed 3 bases, J shed 4 bases, and the junction held 11 bases outside the gene matches. In DNA form, the CDR3 reads TGTGCCAGCAGCTTCCTACCAACGGGCGGGAGGGCAGATACGCAGTATTTT. This codes for CASSFLPTGGRADTQYF.

The chain combines TRBV5-4 with TRBJ2-3, with D tentatively TRBD1 or TRBD2 (5 bases each). The CDR3 contains 15 residues. The germline V and J ends were trimmed by 4 bases and 5 bases, with 17 bases remaining between them. Per germline, CDR1 SGHNT and CDR2 YYREEE (reference sequence). The CDR3 DNA reads TGTGCCAGCAGCAGAACAGGACTTTTACAAGATACGCAGTATTTT. It translates to CASSRTGLLQDTQYF.

In its sample, this clone was seen a few times. J is TRBJ2-5 and V is TRBV5-5, with 7 nucleotides matching TRBD2. Germline V gene data show CDR1 as SGHKS and CDR2 as YYEKEE (reference sequence). This CDR3 is built from 15 residues. Germline trimming cut 1 base from V and 4 bases from J; bases unmatched to any gene: 7. DNA for the CDR3: TGTGCCAGCAGCTTGATTGTCTCGGGGGGAGAGACCCAGTACTTC. Translation gives CASSLIVSGGETQYF.

This chain joins TRBV11-3 and TRBJ2-7; 11 positions agree with TRBD2. V trimming: 2 bases; J trimming: 6 bases; junction bases outside the gene matches: 0. The CDR3 totals 13 residues. Germline values: CDR1 SGHNT, CDR2 YENEEA. The CDR3 nucleotides read TGTGCCAGCAGCTTACTAGCGGGAGGCGAGCAGTACTTC. Encoded protein: CASSLLAGGEQYF.